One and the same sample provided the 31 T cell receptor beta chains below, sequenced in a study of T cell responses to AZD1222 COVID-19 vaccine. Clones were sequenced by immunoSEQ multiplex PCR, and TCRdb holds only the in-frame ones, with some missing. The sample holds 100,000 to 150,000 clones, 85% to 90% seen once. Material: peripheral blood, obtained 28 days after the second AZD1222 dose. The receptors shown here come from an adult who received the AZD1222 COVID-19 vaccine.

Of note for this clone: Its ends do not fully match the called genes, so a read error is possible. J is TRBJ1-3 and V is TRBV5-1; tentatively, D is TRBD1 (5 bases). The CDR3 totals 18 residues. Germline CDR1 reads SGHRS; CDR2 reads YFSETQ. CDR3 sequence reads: CVSSPLGTDSRSGNTIYF. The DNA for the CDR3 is TGCGTCAGCAGCCCCCTGGGGACCGATTCTCGTTCTGGAAACACCATATATTTT. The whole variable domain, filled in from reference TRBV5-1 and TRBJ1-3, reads KAGVTQTPRYLIKTRGQQVTLSCSPISGHRSVSWYQQTPGQGLQFLFEYFSETQRNKGNFPGRFSGRQFSNSRSEMNVSTLELGDSALYLCVSSPLGTDSRSGNTIYFGEGSWLTVV.

The CDR3 coding sequence is TGTGCCAGCAGCCCCGCGTTTGAGGGAGCAGGGACTGAAGCTTTCTTT. Amino acids: CASSPAFEGAGTEAFF. V usage is TRBV7-9 and J usage is TRBJ1-1, with D perhaps TRBD1 (5 bases). V gave up 5 bases and J gave up 5 bases, with 21 bases separating them. CDR1 is SEHNR and CDR2 is FQNEAQ in the germline V gene (reference sequence). The CDR3 consists of 16 residues.

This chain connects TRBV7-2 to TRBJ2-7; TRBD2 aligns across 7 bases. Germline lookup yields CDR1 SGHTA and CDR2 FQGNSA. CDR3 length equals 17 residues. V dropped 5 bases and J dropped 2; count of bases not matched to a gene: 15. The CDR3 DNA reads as TGTGCCAGCAGCCCCCGAGTTGGGCGGGAGTGGACCTACGAGCAGTACTTC. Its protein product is CASSPRVGREWTYEQYF.

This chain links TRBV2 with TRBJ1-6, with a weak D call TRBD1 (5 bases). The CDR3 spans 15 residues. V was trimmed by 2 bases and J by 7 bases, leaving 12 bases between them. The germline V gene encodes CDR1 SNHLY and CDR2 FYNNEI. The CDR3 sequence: CASSEMAGRNSPLHF. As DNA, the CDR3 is TGTGCCAGCAGTGAAATGGCAGGGAGAAATTCACCCCTCCACTTT.

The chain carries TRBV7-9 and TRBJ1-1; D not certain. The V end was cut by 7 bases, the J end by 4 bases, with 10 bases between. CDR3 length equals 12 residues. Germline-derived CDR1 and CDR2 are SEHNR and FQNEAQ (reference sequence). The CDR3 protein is CASKGSGTEAFF. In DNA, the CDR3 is TGTGCCAGCAAGGGCAGCGGCACTGAAGCTTTCTTT.

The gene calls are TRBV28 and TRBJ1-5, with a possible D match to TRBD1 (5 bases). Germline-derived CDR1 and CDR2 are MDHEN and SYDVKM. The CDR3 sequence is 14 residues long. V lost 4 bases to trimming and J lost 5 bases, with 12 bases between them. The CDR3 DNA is TGTGCCAGCAGTTGGGGGTCTGACGATCAGCCCCAGCATTTT. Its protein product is CASSWGSDDQPQHF.

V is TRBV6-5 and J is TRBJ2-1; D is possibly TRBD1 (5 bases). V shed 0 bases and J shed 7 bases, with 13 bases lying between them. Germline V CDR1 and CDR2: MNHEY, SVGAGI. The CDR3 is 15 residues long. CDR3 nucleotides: TGTGCCAGCAGTTACTCGCGCAGGGTGGGGAATGAGCAGTTCTTC. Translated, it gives CASSYSRRVGNEQFF.

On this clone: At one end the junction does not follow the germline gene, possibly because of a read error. The CDR3 bases are TGCGCCAGCAGCTTGGCCGGGTCCGGACTAGCGGGAGGATGCAGCTTC. It specifies CASSLAGSGLAGGCSF. This chain links TRBV5-1 with TRBJ2-7; 14 bases match TRBD2. Germline V gene lookup returns CDR1 SGHRS and CDR2 YFSETQ. The CDR3 is 16 amino acids.

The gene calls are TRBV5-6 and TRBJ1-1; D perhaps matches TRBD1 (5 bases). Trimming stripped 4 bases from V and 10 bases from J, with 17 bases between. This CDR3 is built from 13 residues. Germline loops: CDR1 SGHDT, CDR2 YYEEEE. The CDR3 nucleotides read TGTGCCAGCAGCACCTTGGGGAGGGGACGAGCTTTCTTT. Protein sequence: CASSTLGRGRAFF. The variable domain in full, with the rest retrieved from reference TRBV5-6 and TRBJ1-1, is DAGVTQSPTHLIKTRGQQVTLRCSPKSGHDTVSWYQQALGQGPQFIFQYYEEEERQRGNFPDRFSGHQFPNYSSELNVNALLLGDSALYLCASSTLGRGRAFFGQGTRLTVV.

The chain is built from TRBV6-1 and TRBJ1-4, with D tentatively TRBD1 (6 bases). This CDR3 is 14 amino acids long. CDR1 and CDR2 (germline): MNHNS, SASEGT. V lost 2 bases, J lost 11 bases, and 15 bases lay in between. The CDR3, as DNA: TGTGCCAGCAGTGAAACGACAGGTGGGGTTAAACTGTTTTTT. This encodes CASSETTGGVKLFF.

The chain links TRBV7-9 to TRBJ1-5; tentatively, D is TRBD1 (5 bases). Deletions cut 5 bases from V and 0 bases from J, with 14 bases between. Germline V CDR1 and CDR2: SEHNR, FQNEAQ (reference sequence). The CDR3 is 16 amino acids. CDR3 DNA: TGTGCCAGCAGCCCCCTGGACACAATTAGCAATCAGCCCCAGCATTTT. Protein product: CASSPLDTISNQPQHF.

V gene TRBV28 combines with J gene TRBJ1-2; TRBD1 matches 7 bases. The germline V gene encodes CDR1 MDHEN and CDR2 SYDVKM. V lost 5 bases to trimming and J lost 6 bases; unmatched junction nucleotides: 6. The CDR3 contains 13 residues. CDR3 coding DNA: TGTGCCAGCAGTCGGGACAGTTACGATGGCTACACCTTC. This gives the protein CASSRDSYDGYTF.

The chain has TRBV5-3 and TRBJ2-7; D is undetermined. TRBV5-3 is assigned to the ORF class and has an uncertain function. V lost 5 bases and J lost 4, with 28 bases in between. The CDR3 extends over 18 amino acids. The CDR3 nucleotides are TGTGCCAGAAGGGTTGGGTGGTGCGCGTGCGCTAGAGGTTACGAGCAGTACTTC. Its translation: CARRVGWCACARGYEQYF.

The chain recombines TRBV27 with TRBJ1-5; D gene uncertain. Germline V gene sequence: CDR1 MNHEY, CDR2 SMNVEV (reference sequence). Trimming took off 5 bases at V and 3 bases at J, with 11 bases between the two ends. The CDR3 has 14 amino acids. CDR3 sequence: CASSPLGANQPQHF. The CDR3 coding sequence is TGTGCCAGCAGTCCCCTCGGTGCCAATCAGCCCCAGCATTTT.

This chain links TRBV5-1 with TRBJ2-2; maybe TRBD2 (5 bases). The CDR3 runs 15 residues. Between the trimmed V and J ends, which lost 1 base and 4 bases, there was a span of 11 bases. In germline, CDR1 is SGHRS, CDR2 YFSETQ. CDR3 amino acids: CASSLRERSTGELFF. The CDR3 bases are TGCGCCAGCAGCTTGAGGGAGAGGAGCACCGGGGAGCTGTTTTTT.

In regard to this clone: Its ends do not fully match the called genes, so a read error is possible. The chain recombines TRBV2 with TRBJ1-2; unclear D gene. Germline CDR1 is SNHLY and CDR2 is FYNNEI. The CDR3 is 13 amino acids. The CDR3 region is CASREDTNYGYTF. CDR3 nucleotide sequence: TGTGCCAGCAGGGAAGACACGAACTATGGCTACACCTTC.

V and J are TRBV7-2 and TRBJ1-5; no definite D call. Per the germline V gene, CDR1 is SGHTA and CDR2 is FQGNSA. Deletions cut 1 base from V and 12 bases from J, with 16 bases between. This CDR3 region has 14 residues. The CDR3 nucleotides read TGTGCCAGCAGCTTAGAATCCTGGCGCGGGGACCAGCATTTT. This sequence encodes CASSLESWRGDQHF.

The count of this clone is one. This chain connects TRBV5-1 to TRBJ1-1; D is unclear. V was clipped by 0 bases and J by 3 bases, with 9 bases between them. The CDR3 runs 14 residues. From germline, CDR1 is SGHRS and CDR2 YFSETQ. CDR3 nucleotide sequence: TGCGCCAGCAGCTTGGGGGCGAAAGACACTGAAGCTTTCTTT. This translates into CASSLGAKDTEAFF.

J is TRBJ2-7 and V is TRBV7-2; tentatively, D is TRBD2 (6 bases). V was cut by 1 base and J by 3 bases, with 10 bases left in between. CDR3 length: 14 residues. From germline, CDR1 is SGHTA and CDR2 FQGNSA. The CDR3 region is CASSLGLENYEQYF. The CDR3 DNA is TGTGCCAGCAGCTTAGGACTAGAGAACTACGAGCAGTACTTC.

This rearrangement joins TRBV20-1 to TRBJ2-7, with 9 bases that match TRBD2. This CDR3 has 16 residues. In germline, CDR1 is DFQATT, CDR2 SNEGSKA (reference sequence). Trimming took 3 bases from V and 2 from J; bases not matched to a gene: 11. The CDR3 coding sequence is TGCAGTGCTAGTCTGGGTCGCGCGGGGGGGGCCTACGAGCAGTACTTC. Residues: CSASLGRAGGAYEQYF.

CDR3 sequence: CASSLSSGGTEAFF. The CDR3 DNA reads as TGCGCCAGCAGCTTATCCTCAGGGGGCACTGAAGCTTTCTTT. The rearrangement joins TRBV5-1 to TRBJ1-1, with 7 bases that match TRBD1. The CDR3 length is 14 residues. With V trimmed by 2 bases and J by 4 bases, 5 bases remained unmatched. From germline, CDR1 is SGHRS and CDR2 YFSETQ.

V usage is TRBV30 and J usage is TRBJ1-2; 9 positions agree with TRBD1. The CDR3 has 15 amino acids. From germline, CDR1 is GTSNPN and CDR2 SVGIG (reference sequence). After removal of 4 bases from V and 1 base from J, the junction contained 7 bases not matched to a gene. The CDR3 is CAWILQGAVNYGYTF. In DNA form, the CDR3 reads TGTGCCTGGATCTTACAGGGGGCAGTTAACTATGGCTACACCTTC. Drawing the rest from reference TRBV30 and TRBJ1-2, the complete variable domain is SQTIHQWPATLVQPVGSPLSLECTVEGTSNPNLYWYRQAAGRGLQLLFYSVGIGQISSEVPQNLSASRPQDRQFILSSKKLLLSDSGFYLCAWILQGAVNYGYTFGSGTRLTVV.

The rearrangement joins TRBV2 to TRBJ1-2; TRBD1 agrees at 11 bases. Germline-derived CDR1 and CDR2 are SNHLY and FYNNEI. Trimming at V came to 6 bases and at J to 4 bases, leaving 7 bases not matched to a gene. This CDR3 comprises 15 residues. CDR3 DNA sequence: TGTGCCAGCAGCGCCAGGACAGGGGGCTTCTATGGCTACACCTTC. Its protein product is CASSARTGGFYGYTF.

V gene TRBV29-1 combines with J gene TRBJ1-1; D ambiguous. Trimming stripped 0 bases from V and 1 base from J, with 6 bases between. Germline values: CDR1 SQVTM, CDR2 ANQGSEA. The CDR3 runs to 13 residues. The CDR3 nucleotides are TGCAGCGTTGAAGATCAACCGAACACTGAAGCTTTCTTT. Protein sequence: CSVEDQPNTEAFF.

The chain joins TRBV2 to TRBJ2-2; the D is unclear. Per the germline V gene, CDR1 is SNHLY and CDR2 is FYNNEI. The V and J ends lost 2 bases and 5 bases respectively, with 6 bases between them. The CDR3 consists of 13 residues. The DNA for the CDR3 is TGTGCCAGCAGTGAAATAGAGACCGGGGAGCTGTTTTTT. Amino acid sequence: CASSEIETGELFF.

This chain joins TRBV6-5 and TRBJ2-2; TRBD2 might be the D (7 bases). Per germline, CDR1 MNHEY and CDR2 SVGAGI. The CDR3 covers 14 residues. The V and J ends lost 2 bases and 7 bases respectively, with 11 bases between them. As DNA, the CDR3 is TGTGCCAGCAGTTACAAGGGGGGGTTCGGGGAGCTGTTTTTT. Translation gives CASSYKGGFGELFF.

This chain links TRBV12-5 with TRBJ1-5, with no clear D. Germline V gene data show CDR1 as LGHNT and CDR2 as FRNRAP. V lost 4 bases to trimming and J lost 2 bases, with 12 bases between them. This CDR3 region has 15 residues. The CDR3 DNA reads TGTGCTAGTGGTTGGGCTTCCGTCGGCAATCAGCCCCAGCATTTT. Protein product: CASGWASVGNQPQHF.

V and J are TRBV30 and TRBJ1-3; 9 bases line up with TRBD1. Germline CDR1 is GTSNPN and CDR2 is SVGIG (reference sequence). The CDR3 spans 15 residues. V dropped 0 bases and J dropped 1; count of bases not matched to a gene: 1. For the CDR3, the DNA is TGTGCCTGGAGTGTAGGGACAGGGTCTGGAAACACCATATATTTT. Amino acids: CAWSVGTGSGNTIYF.

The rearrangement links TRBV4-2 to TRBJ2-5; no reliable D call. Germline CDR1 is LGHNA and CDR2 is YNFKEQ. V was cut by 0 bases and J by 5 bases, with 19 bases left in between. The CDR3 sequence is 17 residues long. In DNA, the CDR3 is TGTGCCAGCAGCCAAGATCCCGGCACCTTCCGATGGGAGACCCAGTACTTC. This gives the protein CASSQDPGTFRWETQYF.

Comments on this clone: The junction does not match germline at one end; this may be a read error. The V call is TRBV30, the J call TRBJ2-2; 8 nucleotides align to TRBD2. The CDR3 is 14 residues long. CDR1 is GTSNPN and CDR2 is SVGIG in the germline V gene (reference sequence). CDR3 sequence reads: CAGSGGGPTGELFF. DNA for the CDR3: TGTGCCGGGAGTGGCGGGGGGCCAACGGGGGAGCTGTTTTTT.

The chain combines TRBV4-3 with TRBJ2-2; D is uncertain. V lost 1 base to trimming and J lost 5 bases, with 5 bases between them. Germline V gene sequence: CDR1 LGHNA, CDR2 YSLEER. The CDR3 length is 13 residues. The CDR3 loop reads CASSQAWTGELFF. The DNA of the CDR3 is TGCGCCAGCAGCCAAGCGTGGACCGGGGAGCTGTTTTTT.